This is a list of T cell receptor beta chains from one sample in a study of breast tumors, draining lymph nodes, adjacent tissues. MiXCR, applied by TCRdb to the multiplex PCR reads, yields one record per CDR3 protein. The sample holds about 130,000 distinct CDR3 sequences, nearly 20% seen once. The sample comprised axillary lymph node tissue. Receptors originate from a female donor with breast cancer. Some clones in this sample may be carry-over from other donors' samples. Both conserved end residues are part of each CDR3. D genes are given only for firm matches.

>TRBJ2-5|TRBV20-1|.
CSASRGQRYQETQYF
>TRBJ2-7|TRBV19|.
CASSKVAAVGEQYF
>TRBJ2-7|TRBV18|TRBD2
CASSPGTSRSEQYF
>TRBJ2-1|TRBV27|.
CASSKRNEQFF
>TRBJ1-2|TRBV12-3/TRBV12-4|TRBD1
CASSITGTGVYGYTF
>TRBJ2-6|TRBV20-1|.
CSARDGVSGANVLTF
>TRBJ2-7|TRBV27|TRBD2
CASSLLASGDQEQYF
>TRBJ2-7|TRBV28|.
CASSNIGTYSYEQYF
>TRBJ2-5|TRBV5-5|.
CASSFTTGMETQYF
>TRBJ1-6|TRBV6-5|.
CASSYEGITYNSPLHF
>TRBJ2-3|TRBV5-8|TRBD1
CASSLDRGRTDTQYF
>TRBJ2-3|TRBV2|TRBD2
CASKRIAGGSTDTQYF
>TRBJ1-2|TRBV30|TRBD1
CAWMGQGSGYTF
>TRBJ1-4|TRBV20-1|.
CSARGSGGEKLFF
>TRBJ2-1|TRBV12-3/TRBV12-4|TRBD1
CASSLGQYNEQFF
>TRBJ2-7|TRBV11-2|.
CASSLQSYEQYF
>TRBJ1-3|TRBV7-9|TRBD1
CASSFVTGVGNTIYF
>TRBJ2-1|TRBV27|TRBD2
CASRTAGGGGEQFF
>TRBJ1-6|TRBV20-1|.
CSAREPLPNSPLHF
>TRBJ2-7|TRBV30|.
CARGEGLGQKQYF
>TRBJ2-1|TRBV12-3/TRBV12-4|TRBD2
CASRRLAGDNEQFF
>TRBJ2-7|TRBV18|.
CASSPPGRSAYEQYF
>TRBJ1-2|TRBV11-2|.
CASSLDHDTIYGYTF
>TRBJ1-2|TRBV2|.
CASSEIQRAANYGYTF
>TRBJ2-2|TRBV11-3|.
CASSNGVTGELFF
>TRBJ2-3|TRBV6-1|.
CASSAQAWSTDTQYF
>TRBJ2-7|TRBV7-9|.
CASSLGVQGREQYF
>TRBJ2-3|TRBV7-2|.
CASSLLGTLSGDTQYF
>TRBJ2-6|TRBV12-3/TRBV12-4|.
CASRDRQTGGIGSSGANVLTF
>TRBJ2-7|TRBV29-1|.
CSVFDGEQYF
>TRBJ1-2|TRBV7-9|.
CASSRGTRTNYGYTF
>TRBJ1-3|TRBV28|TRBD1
CASSPGQGNIIYF
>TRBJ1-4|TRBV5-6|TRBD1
CASSVRSGTVNEKLFF
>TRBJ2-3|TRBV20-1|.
CSATRSSRRDTQYF
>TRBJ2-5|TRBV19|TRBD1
CASSIRGQGVQETQYF
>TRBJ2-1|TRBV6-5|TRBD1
CASTQPGTGGKNEQFF
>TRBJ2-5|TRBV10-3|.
CAISEQSKETQYF
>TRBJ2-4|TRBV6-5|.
CASSYSLAVAKNIQYF
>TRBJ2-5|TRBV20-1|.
CSALGGLQETQYF
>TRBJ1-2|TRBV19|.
CASTDPDSGRYGYTF
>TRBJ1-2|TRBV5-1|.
CASSLGGGRNGYTF
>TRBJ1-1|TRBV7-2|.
CASSTLTGVGTEAFF
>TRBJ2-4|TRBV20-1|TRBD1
CSGVGGGIQYF
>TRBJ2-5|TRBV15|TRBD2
CATSRGVAGAQETQYF
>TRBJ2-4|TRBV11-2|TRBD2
CASRSTSGKQYF
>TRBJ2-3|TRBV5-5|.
CASSYTDTQYF
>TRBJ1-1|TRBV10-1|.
CASSPGLRTTEAFF
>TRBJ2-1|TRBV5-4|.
CASSVRGGYNEQFF